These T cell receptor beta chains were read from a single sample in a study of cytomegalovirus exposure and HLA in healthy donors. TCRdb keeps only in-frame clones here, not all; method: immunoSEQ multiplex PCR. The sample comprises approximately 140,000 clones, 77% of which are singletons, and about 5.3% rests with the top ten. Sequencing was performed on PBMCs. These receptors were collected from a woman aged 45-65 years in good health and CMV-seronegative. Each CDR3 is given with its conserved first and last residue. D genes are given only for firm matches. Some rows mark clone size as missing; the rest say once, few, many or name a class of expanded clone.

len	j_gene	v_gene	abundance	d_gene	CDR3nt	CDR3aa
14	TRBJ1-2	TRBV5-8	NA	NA	TGTGCCAGCAGAGTGACAGGCATTAACTATGGCTACACCTTC	CASRVTGINYGYTF
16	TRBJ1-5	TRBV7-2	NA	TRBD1	TGTGCCAGCAGCCAAAACGGACAGGGGGCTTGGCAGCCCCAGCATTTT	CASSQNGQGAWQPQHF
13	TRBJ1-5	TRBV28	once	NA	TGTGCCAGCAGTACAGGGAGGGATCAGCCCCAGCATTTT	CASSTGRDQPQHF
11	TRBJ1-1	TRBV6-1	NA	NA	TGTGCCAGCAGGCGCGCGGATGAAGCTTTCTTT	CASRRADEAFF
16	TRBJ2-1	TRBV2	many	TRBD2	TGTGCCAGCAGCCCCGGACTAGCGGGCGAAAACAATGAGCAGTTCTTC	CASSPGLAGENNEQFF
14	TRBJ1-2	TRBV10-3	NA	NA	TGTGCCATCAGCCAACCCCTCGGTGTTAGCGGCTACACCTTC	CAISQPLGVSGYTF
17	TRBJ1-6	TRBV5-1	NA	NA	TGCGCCAGCAGCTTGGATCACCGGGGACTGGGTAATTCACCCCTCCACTTT	CASSLDHRGLGNSPLHF
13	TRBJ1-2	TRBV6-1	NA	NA	TGTGCCAGCAGTGCAGAACCGGGAACCGGGCACACCTTC	CASSAEPGTGHTF
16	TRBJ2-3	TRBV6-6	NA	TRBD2	TGTGCCAGCAGTTACTCTGTAGCGGGGGGGTCAGATACGCAGTATTTT	CASSYSVAGGSDTQYF
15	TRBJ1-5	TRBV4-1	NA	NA	TGCGCCAGCAGACCTGAAGGGGGATCCAATCAGCCCCAGCATTTT	CASRPEGGSNQPQHF
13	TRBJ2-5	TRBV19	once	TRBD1	TGTGCCAGTAGTCCACAGGGGAAGGAGACCCAGTACTTC	CASSPQGKETQYF
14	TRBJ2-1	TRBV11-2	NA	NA	TGTGCCAGCAGCTTAACAAGCTCCTACAATGAGCAGTTCTTC	CASSLTSSYNEQFF